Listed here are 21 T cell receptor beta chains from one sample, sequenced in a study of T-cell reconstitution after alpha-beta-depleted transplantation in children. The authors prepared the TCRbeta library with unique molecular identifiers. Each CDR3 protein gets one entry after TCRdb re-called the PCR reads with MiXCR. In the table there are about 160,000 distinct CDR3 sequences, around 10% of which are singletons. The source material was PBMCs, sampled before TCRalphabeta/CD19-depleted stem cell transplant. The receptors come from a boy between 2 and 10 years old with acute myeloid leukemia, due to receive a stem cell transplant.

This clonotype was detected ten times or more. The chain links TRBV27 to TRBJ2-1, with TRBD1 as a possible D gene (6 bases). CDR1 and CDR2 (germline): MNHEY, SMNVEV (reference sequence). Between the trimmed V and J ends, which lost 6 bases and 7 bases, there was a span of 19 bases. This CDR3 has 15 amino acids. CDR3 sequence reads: CASSSLPLGGNEQFF. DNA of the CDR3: TGTGCCAGCAGCTCTCTACCCCTAGGGGGAAATGAGCAGTTCTTC.

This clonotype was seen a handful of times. The CDR3 sequence is CASSLMAGRREETQYF. The DNA for the CDR3 is TGCGCCAGCAGCTTGATGGCGGGGAGGAGGGAAGAGACCCAGTACTTC. This chain joins TRBV5-1 and TRBJ2-5; D perhaps matches TRBD2 (6 bases). V was cut by 1 base and J by 3 bases, with 16 bases left in between. There are 16 residues in the CDR3. The V gene's germline CDR1 is SGHRS and CDR2 YFSETQ.

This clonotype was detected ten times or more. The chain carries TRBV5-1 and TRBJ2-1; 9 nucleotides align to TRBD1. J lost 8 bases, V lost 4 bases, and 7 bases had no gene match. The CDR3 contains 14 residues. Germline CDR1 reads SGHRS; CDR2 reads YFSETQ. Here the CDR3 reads CASSASGTGYEQFF. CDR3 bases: TGCGCCAGCAGCGCCTCCGGGACAGGGTATGAGCAGTTCTTC.

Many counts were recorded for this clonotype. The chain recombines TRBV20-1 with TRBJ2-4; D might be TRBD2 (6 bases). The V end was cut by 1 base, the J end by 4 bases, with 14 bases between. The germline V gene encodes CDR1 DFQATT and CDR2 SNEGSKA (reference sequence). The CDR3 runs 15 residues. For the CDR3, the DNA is TGCAGTGCTAGAGTCCCCGGGACTGCAAAAAACATTCAGTACTTC. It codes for CSARVPGTAKNIQYF.

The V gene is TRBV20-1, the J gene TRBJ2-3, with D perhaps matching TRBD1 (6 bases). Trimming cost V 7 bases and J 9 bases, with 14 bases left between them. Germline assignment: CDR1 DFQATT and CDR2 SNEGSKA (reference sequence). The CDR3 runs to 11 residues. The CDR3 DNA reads TGCAGTGTACGGGACATAGACACGCAGTATTTT. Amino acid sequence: CSVRDIDTQYF.

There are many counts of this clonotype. In DNA form, the CDR3 reads TGCGCCAGCAAGGGAGAATCAGGGAACACCGGGGAGCTGTTTTTT. Protein: CASKGESGNTGELFF. The chain joins TRBV10-1 to TRBJ2-2; possible D gene TRBD2, 5 bases. Per germline, CDR1 WNHNN and CDR2 SYGVQD (reference sequence). Trimming pared 7 bases from V and 1 base from J, leaving 13 bases between. This CDR3 region has 15 residues.

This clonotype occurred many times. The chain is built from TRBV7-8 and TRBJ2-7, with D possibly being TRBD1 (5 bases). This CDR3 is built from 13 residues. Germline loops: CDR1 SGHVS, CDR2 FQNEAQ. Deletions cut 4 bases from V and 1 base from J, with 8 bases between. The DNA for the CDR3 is TGTGCCAGCAGCTCCGGACAATCCTACGAGCAGTACTTC. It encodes CASSSGQSYEQYF.

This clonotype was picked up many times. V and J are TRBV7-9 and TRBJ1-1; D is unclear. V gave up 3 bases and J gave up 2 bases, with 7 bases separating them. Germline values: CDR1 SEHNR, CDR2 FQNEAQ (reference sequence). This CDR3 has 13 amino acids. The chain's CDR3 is CASSFSQNTEAFF. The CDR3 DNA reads TGTGCCAGCAGCTTTAGCCAAAACACTGAAGCTTTCTTT.

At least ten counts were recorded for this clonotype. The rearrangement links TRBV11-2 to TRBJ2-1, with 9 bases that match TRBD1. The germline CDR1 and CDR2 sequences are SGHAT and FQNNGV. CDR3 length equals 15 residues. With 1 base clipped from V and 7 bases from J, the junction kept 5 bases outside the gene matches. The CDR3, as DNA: TGTGCCAGCAGCTTAGGACAGGGGGTAATGAATGAGCAGTTCTTC. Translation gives CASSLGQGVMNEQFF.

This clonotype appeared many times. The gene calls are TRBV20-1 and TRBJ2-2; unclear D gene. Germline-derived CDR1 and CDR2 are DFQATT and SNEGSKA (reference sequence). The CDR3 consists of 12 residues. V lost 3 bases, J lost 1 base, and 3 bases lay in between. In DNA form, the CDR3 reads TGCAGTGCTAGTGTGAACACCGGGGAGCTGTTTTTT. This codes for CSASVNTGELFF.

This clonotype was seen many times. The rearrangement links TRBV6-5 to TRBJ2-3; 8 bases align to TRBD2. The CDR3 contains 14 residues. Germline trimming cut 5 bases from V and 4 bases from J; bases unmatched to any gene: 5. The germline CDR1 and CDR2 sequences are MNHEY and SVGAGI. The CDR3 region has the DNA TGTGCCAGCAGTCCCGGTAGCGGGGCAGATACGCAGTATTTT. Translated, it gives CASSPGSGADTQYF.

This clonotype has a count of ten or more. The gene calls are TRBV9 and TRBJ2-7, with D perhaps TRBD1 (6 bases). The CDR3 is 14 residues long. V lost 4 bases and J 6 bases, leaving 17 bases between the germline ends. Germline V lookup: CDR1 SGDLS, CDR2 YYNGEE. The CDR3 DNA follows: TGTGCCAGCAGCTACGGACAGACGGGTGCCGAGCAGTACTTC. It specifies CASSYGQTGAEQYF. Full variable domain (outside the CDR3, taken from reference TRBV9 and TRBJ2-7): DSGVTQTPKHLITATGQRVTLRCSPRSGDLSVYWYQQSLDQGLQFLIQYYNGEERAKGNILERFSAQQFPDLHSELNLSSLELGDSALYFCASSYGQTGAEQYFGPGTRLTVT.

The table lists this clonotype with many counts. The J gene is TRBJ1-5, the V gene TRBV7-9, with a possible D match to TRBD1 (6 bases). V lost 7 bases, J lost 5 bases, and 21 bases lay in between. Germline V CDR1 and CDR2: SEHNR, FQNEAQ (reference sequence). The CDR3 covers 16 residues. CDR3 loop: CASTSGSGARDQPQHF. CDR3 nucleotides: TGTGCCAGCACCTCAGGTTCAGGGGCGAGAGATCAGCCCCAGCATTTT. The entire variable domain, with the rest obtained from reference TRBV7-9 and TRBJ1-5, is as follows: DTGVSQNPRHKITKRGQNVTFRCDPISEHNRLYWYRQTLGQGPEFLTYFQNEAQLEKSRLLSDRFSAERPKGSFSTLEIQRTEQGDSAMYLCASTSGSGARDQPQHFGDGTRLSIL.

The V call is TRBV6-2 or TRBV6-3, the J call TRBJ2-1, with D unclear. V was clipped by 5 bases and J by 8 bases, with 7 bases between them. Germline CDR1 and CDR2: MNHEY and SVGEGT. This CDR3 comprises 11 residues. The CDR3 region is CASSPLHEQFF. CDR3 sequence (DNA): TGTGCCAGCAGTCCCCTTCATGAGCAGTTCTTC.

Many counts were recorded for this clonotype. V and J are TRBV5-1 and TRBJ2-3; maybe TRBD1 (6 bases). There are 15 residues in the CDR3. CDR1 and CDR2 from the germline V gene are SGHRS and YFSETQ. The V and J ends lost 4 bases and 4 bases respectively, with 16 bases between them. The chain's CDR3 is CASSDGTRQADTQYF. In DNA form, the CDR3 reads TGCGCCAGCAGCGACGGGACACGGCAAGCAGATACGCAGTATTTT.

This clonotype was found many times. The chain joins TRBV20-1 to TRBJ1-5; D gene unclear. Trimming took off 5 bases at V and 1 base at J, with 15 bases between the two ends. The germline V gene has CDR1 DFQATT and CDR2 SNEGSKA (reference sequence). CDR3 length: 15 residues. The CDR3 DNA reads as TGCAGTGCTCTCCCCGGGTCTGGGAGCAATCAGCCCCAGCATTTT. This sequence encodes CSALPGSGSNQPQHF.

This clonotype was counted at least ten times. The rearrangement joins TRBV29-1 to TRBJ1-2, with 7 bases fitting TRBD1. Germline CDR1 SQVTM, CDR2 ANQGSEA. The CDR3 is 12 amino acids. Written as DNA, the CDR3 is TGCACCGTCCGGGACAGAGAGTATGGCTACACCTTC. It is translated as CTVRDREYGYTF.

DNA of the CDR3: TGCGCCAGCAGCTTGGCCTCGACCGCGACAGGGGGCGGCCTCTACGAGCAGTACTTC. This codes for CASSLASTATGGGLYEQYF. The J gene is TRBJ2-7, the V gene TRBV5-1, with 10 positions matching TRBD1. Germline V gene sequence: CDR1 SGHRS, CDR2 YFSETQ. This CDR3 is built from 19 residues. Germline trimming cut 0 bases from V and 3 bases from J; bases unmatched to any gene: 15.

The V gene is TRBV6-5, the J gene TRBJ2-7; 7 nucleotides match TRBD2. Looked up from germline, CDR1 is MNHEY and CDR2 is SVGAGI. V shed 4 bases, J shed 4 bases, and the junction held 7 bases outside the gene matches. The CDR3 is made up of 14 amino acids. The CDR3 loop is CASSSGGPAYEQYV. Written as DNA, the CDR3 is TGTGCCAGCAGTTCGGGGGGACCCGCGTACGAGCAGTACGTC.

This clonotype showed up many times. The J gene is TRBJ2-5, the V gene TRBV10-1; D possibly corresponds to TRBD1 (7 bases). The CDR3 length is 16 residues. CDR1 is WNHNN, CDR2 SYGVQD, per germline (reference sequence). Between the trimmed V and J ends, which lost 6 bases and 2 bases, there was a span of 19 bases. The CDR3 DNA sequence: TGCGCCAGCAGCGGAGGGGGCCCGGGACAGCAAGAGACCCAGTACTTC. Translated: CASSGGGPGQQETQYF.

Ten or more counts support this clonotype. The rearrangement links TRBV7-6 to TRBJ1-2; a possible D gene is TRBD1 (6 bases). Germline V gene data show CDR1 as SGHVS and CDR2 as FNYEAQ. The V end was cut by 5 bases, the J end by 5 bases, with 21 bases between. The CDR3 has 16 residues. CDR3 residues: CASSPTVGGQTYGYTF. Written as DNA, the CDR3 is TGTGCCAGCAGCCCCACAGTGGGGGGCCAGACTTATGGCTACACCTTC.